The sequence of this T cell receptor beta chain was determined in a study of blood T cells in healthy people across ages. General study points: Donor CMV status was unknown, possibly confounding expanded clonotype changes. Underestimates were what the diversity estimates from one million T cells were considered to be.

With a J-beta primer mix and a sample-barcoded 5' primer, a second PCR ran roughly 6 to 12 cycles. A template-switch adaptor containing 12 random nucleotides labeled each cDNA molecule. TCRdb redid the calling of the 5' RACE reads with MiXCR, one entry per CDR3 protein. The sample contains roughly 410,000 distinct CDR3 sequences, 52% of which appear only once. Each donor's blood draw was 8.5 to 10 milliliters of peripheral blood. CDR1 SGHRS and CDR2 YFSETQ come from the germline V gene. The CDR3 is 14 residues long. J gave up 9 bases and V 5 bases, and 11 bases lay outside the gene matches. A single count supports this clonotype. The antigen is unknown.

V is TRBV5-1 and J is TRBJ2-1; TRBD2 agrees at 7 bases. The clonotype comes from a man in his 60s in good health. The specimen was blood. CDR3 coding DNA: TGCGCCAGCAGGTGGGCGGGGGAGGTCGGTGAGCAGTTCTTC. Amino acids: CASRWAGEVGEQFF.